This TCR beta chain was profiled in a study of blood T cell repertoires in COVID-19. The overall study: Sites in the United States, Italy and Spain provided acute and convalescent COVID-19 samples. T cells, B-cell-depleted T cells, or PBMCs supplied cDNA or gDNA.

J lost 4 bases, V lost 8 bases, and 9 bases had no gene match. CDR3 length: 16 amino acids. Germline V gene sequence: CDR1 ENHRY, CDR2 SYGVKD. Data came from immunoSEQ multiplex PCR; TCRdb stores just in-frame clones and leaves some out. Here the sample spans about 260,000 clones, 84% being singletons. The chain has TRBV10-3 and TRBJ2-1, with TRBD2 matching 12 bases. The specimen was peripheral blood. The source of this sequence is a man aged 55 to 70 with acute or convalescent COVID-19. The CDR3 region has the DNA TGTGCCATCTTCTCCGGGACTAGCGGGTCTTACAATGAGCAGTTCTTC. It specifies CAIFSGTSGSYNEQFF.